The TCR beta chain under discussion was sequenced for a study of CD4 T cells in relation to SARS-CoV-2 and coronaviruses. Whole-study context: After roughly eleven days of antigen culture, PBMC TCR beta CDR3s were sequenced. The HLA restriction of the shared crossreactive spike epitopes was mapped.

With respect to this clone: Its antigen is unknown.

This CDR3 spans 17 amino acids. Looked up from germline, CDR1 is KGHDR and CDR2 is SFDVKD. V dropped 5 bases and J dropped 1 base, with 19 bases sitting between them. Overall study results and limits: In roughly 61% of donors, memory CD4+ clonotypes crossrecognized SARS-CoV-2 and at least one common cold coronavirus spike.

Before the COVID-19 pandemic, during about 2011-2019, CD4+ T cells were taken from unexposed donors. After approximately ten days of culture, CD4+ T cells were isolated. Data came from immunoSEQ multiplex PCR; TCRdb stores just in-frame clones and leaves some out. Of some 11,000 clones detected, more than 65% appear once; the ten largest clones hold 20% to 30%. Sample: CD4+ T cells from PBMCs, cultured in vitro. This clonotype was obtained from a human donor in good health. The chain carries TRBV24-1 and TRBJ1-1; no clear D. CDR3 bases: TGTGCCACCAGTGGGACCGACGGGCCTAGGCCGAACACTGAAGCTTTCTTT. This codes for CATSGTDGPRPNTEAFF.